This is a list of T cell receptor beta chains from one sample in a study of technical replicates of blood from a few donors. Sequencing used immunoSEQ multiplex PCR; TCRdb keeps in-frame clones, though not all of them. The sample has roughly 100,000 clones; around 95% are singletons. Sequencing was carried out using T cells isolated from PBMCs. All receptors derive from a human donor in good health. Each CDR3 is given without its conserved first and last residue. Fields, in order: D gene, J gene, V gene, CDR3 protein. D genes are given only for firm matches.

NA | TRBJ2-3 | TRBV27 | ASSFFGTDTQY
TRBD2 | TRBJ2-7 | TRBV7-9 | ASSLELAGVEQY
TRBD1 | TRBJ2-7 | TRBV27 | ASSLEWRQGAREQY
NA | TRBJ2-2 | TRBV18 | ASSPWRGINTGELF
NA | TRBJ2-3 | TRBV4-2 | ASSQEELGKRPTDTQY
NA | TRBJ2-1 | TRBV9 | ASSDQGPYNEQF
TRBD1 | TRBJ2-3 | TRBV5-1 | ASSSDGTGGRRTQY
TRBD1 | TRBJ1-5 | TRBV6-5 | ASSYGQGRQPQH
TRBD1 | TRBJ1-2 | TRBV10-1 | ASSRDSAGYGYT
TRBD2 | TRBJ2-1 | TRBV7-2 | ASSLVAGGKNEQF
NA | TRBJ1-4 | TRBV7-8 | ASSLVVGGEKLF
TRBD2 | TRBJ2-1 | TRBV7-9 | AGGTSVLSSEQF
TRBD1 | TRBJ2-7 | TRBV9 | ASSVDGTGVYEQY
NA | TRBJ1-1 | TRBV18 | ASSPLPGHFMNTEAF
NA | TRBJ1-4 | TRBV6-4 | ASSETGQGPGKLF
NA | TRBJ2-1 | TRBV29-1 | SAIASSYNEQF
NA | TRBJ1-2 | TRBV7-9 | ASNPTVANYGYT
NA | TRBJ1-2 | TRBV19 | ASTTRGTPWNYT
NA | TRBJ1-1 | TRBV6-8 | ASTSGRGHPGGEAF
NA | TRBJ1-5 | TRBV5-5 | ASSSAGVSNQPQH
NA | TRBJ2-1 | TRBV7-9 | ASSLGTHNEQF
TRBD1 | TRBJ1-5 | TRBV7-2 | ASSLRDRGGQPQH
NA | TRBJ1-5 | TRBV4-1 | ASSQELGGAVRPQH
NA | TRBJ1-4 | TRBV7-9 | ASSRDTEPTNEKLF
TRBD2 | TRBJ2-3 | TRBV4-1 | ASSQVALAGGLADTQY
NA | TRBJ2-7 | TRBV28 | ASSPLDSRLGRQY
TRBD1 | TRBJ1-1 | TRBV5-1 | ASSFYRGRGTEAF
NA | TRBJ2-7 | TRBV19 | ASSMSDTYEQY
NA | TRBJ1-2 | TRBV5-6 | ASSLVSGRDIYGYT
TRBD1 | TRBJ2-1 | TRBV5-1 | ASSLAGTGNNEQF
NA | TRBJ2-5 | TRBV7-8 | ASSYRAQAEPTLETQY
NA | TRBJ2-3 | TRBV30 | AWSLALSTDTQY
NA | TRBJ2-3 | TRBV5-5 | ASSLGGSTDTQY
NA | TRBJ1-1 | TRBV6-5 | ASSYSGGSTEAF
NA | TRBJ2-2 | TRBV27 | ASSLRAGNTGELF
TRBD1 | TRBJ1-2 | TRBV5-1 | ASSLTGQGVYGYT
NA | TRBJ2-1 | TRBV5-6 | ASSLSRVQF
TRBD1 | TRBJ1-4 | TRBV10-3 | AISETGGNEKLF
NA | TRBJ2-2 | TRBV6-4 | ASSETVNTGELF
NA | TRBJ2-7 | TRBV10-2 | ASSSGETYEQY
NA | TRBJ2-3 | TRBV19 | ASSIMGADTQY
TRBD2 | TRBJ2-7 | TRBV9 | ASSVGLADLLGEQY
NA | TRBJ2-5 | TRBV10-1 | ASSYRQQETQY
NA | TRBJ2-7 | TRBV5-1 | ATSPGVDYEQY
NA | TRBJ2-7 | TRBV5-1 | ASSAGLTLDPYEQY
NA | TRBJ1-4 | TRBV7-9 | ASSLQGAGEKLF
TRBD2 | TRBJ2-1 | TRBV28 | ASSAGLAGVADEQF
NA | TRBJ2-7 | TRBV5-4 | ASSLEVYEQY
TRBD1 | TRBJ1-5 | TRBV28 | ASSSRDRGFRNQPQH
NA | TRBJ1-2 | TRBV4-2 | ASSQDWGGAGYGYT
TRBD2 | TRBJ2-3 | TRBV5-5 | ASRQLTSGATDTQY
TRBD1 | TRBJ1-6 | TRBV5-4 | ASSSGTGALH